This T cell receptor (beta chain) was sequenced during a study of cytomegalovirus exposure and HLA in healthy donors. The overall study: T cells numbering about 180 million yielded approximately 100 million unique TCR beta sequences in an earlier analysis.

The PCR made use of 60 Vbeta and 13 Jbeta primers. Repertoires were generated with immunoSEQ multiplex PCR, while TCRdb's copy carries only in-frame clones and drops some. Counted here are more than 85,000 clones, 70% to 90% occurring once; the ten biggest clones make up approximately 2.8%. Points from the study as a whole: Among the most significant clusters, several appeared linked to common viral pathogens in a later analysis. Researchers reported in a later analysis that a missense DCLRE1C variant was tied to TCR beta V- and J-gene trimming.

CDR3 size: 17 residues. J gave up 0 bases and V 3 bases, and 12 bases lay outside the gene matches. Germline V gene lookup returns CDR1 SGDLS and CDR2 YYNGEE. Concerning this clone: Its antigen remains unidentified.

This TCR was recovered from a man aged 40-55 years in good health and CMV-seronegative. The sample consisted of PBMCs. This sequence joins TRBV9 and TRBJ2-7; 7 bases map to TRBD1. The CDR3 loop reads CASSAEGQPVPSYEQYF. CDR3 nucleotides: TGTGCCAGCAGCGCCGAGGGACAGCCGGTCCCCTCCTACGAGCAGTACTTC. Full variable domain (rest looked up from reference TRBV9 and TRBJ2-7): DSGVTQTPKHLITATGQRVTLRCSPRSGDLSVYWYQQSLDQGLQFLIQYYNGEERAKGNILERFSAQQFPDLHSELNLSSLELGDSALYFCASSAEGQPVPSYEQYFGPGTRLTVT.